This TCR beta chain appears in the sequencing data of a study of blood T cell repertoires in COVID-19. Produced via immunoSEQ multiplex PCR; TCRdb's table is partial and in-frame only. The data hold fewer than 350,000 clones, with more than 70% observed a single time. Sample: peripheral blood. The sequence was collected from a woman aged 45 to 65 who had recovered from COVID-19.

The CDR3 nucleotides read TGTGCCAGCAGCTTAGCACCACAGGGACACACTGAAGCTTTCTTT. Translated: CASSLAPQGHTEAFF. This chain connects TRBV7-2 to TRBJ1-1, with D possibly TRBD1 on 6 matching bases. Trimming pared 0 bases from V and 3 bases from J, leaving 11 bases between. Germline CDR1 is SGHTA and CDR2 is FQGNSA. The CDR3 consists of 15 residues.